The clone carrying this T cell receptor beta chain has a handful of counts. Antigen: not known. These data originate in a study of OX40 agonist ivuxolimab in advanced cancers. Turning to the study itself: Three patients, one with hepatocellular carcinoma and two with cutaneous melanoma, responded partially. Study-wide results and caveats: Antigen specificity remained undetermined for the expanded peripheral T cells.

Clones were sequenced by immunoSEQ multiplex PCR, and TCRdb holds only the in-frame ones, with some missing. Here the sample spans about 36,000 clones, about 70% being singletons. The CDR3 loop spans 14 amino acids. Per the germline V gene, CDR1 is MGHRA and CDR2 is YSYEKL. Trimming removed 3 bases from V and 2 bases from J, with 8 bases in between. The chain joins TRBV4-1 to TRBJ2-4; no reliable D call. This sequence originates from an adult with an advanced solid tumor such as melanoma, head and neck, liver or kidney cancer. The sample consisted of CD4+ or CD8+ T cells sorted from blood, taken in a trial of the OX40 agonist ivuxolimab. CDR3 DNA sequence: TGCGCCAGCAGCCATGGACCATCCAAAAACATTCAGTACTTC. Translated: CASSHGPSKNIQYF.